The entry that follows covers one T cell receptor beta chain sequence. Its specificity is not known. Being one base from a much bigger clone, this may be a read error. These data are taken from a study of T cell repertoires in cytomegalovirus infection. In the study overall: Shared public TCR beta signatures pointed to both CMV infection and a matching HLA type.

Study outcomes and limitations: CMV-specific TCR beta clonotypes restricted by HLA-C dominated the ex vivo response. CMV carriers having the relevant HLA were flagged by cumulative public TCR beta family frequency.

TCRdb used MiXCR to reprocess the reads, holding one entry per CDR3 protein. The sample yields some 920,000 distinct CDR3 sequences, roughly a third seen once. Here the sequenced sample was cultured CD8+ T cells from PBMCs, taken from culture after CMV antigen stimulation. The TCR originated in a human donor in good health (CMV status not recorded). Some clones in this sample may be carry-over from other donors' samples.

The CDR3 coding sequence is TGTGCCAACACCGTCGAGCCGGGGGGCACTGAAGCTTTCTTT. It encodes CANTVEPGGTEAFF. The V gene is TRBV7-8, the J gene TRBJ1-1; D is perhaps TRBD1 (5 bases). Germline CDR1 SGHVS, CDR2 FQNEAQ. This CDR3 spans 14 amino acids. The ends were cut back, 10 bases at V and 4 bases at J, with 19 bases in the middle.